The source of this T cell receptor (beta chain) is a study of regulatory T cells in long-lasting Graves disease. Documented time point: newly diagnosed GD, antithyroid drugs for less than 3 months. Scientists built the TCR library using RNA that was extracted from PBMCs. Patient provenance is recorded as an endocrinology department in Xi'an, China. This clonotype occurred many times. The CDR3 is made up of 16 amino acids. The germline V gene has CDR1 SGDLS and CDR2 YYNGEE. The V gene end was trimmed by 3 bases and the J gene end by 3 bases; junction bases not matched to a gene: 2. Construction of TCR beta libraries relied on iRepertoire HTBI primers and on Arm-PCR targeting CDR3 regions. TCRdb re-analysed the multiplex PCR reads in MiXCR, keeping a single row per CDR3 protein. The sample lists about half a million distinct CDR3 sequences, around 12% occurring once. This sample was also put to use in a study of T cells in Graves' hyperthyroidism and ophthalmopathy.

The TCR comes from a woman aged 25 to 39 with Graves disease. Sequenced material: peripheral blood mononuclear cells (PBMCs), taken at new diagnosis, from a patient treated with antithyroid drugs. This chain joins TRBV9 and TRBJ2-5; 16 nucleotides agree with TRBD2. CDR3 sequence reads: CASSGGLAGGEETQYF. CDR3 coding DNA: TGTGCCAGCAGCGGGGGACTAGCGGGAGGGGAAGAGACCCAGTACTTC.